Here is one TCR beta chain with its context. This sample was taken from a study of regulatory T cells in long-lasting Graves disease. This CDR3 has 14 residues. V lost 5 bases, J lost 0 bases, and 1 base stayed unmatched. Germline V gives CDR1 DFQATT, CDR2 SNEGSKA (reference sequence). CDR3 regions were amplified by Arm-PCR using iRepertoire HTBI primers to build TCR beta libraries. MiXCR, run by TCRdb on the multiplex PCR reads, gives a single entry per CDR3 protein. Counted here are more than 350,000 distinct CDR3 sequences, around 20% occurring once; the ten biggest clones make up 13% to 15%. This sample's time point: persistent/refractory GD, antithyroid drugs over 5 years with positive TRAb. Extracted RNA from PBMCs served as the source of the TCR library.

This receptor was obtained from a female donor with Graves disease. V gene TRBV20-1 combines with J gene TRBJ1-3; 10 bases are shared with TRBD1. Specimen: peripheral blood mononuclear cells (PBMCs), collected when the disease was refractory, from a patient treated with antithyroid drugs. The CDR3 is CSAGTGVSGNTIYF. The CDR3 region has the DNA TGCAGTGCTGGGACAGGGGTCTCTGGAAACACCATATATTTT.